This T cell receptor beta chain was obtained from a study of T cell clonotyping in hematopoietic cell transplantation. Recipient blood drawn about 28 days pretransplant and days 30, 100, 180 after. Profiled with immunoSEQ multiplex PCR; TCRdb holds only in-frame clones, not every one. The table includes approximately 9,000 clones, approximately 79% detected once. The CDR3 extends over 16 amino acids. Per the germline V gene, CDR1 is LNHDA and CDR2 is SQIVND (reference sequence). The V end was cut by 5 bases, the J end by 4 bases, with 18 bases between. Study-level points and caveats: Graft donor and pretransplant recipient Inverse Simpson Index values predicted broader posttransplant TCR diversity. Few recipient clonotypes overlapped donors; over 95% were de novo at given depth.

A note on this clone: Its antigen is still unknown.

The sequence was collected from a female patient aged 50-65 years who had an allogeneic stem cell transplant from a related donor, so the T cells may come from the graft donor. Some clones in this sample may be carry-over from other donors' samples. The gene calls are TRBV19 and TRBJ1-3; D remains ambiguous. This material consisted of peripheral blood mononuclear cells, taken 180 days after allogeneic stem cell transplant. As DNA, the CDR3 is TGTGCCAGTAGTTCCACGATTGGCAGGTTCGGAAACACCATATATTTT. Translated: CASSSTIGRFGNTIYF.